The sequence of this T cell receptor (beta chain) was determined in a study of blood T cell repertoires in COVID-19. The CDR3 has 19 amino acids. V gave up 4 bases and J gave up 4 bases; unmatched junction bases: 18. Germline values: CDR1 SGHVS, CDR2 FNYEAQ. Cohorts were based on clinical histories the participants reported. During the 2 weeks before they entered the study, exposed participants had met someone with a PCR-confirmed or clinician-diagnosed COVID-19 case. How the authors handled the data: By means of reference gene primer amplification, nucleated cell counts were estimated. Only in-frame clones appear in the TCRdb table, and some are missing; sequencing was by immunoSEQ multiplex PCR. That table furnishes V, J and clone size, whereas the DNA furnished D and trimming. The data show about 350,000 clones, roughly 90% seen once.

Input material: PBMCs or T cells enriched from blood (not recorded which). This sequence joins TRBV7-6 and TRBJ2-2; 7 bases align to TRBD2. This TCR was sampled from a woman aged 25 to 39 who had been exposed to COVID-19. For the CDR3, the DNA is TGTGCCAGCAGCTCCCAAGACTCTTACGCGGGAGAGGTCACCGGGGAGCTGTTTTTT. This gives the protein CASSSQDSYAGEVTGELFF.